This TCR beta chain comes out of a study of T-cell reconstitution after alpha-beta-depleted transplantation in children. This clonotype was found many times. The TCRbeta library incorporated unique molecular identifiers. Via MiXCR, TCRdb re-called the PCR reads, giving one row per CDR3 protein. Among hundreds of thousands of distinct CDR3 sequences listed, over 9.5% were seen once. CDR3 length: 13 amino acids. CDR1 and CDR2 from the germline V gene are SGHAT and FQDESV (reference sequence). The V end was cut by 5 bases, the J end by 8 bases, with 13 bases between. The rearrangement joins TRBV11-1 to TRBJ2-1; D is uncertain. The receptor's source is a human donor who donated a stem cell graft to a child with acute myeloid leukemia. Sequencing was performed on PBMCs from the stem cell graft donor, taken from the stem cell graft. The CDR3 region has the DNA TGTGCCAGCAGCGGACGAGGCGGCGATGAGCAGTTCTTC. It is translated as CASSGRGGDEQFF.